The TCR beta chain under discussion was sequenced for a study of CD8 T cells in Susac syndrome (dated by TCRdb to the late 2010s). Study-level background: Of the Susac syndrome patients who were sequenced, eight were in clinical remission while roughly 6 had clinically active disease. Susac syndrome patients were therapy-naive, on corticosteroids (some also receiving IVIg), or on IVIg alone at blood withdrawal. Repertoire sequencing was used to test whether CD8+ T cell activation and differentiation in Susac syndrome was antigen driven. The clonality of the CD8+ T cell repertoire was compared across 11 to 12 healthy donors, roughly 14 Susac syndrome patients and around 15 multiple sclerosis patients. On the study overall, not on this receptor specifically: Clonal expansion was seen in Susac syndrome CD8+ repertoires, peaking in CD8+ TEMRA cells and being greater in clinically active patients than in remitting ones. The study acknowledged that relatively few individuals were included in the TCR sequencing and HLA analysis. Around 15 Susac-specific public clones were identified in the total CD8+ repertoire, and roughly five Susac-specific public clones were identified in the CD8+ TEMRA repertoire.

RNA was extracted with the RNeasy kit and about 0.5 to 1 ug was reverse transcribed using random hexamers. The immunoSEQ multiplex PCR assay, which covers 54 Vbeta and 13 Jbeta segments, was used to amplify TCR beta CDR3 regions. PCR amplification bias was corrected using a synthetic template baseline for primer optimization and computational correction. The original methods were these. Reads were annotated to V, D and J genes according to IMGT and were analyzed with immunoSEQ Analyzer, with only productive sequences retained. To calculate clonality, Shannon entropy was normalized by log2 of the number of productive unique sequences and then subtracted from one. For each patient and control, public and private clones were evaluated within the 100 most prevalent clones. Susac-specific clones were defined as absent from healthy and MS cohorts, around 970 published viral clones and other ImmuneACCESS disease sequences. The public sequencing data were trimmed at Q25 with fastp and processed into clonotypes with MiXCR by TCRdb, which kept only in-frame beta chains. Rows matching on CDR3 protein sequence are summarized as one entry with the most common DNA and genes. The V and J calls reflect TCRdb's pipeline rather than the authors' work. Across this sample there are some 130,000 distinct CDR3 sequences, with 95% seen only once. About 0.18% of the sample lies in the top ten.

A remark on this clonotype: What antigen it recognizes has not been identified. No much larger clonotype is one base removed from it; base qualities were not supplied.

The CDR3 sequence holds 15 residues, the cysteine and phenylalanine included. Just the 45-base CDR3 DNA is kept, in frame starting at base 1. Based on the germline V gene, the CDR1 and CDR2 sequences are MGHRA and YSYEKL. The V end gives up 4 bases and the J end 7 bases, leaving 8 bases in the junction not matched to a gene. High-throughput TCR beta sequencing profiled peripheral blood CD8+ and CD4+ T cells from healthy donors, Susac syndrome patients and multiple sclerosis patients. Recently defined diagnostic criteria for definite or probable disease were met by the Susac syndrome patients. Bulk CD8+ and CD4+ T cells were purified by magnetic negative isolation, while CD8+ TEMRA cells were enriched using FACS. Blood was drawn into EDTA tubes, processed within 24 hours, and PBMCs were isolated by density gradient centrifugation. PBMCs intended for TCR sequencing were cryopreserved in liquid nitrogen and thawed later in a water bath at 37 degrees C. A purity of at least 90% was achieved for sorted or isolated CD4+, CD8+ and CD8+ TEMRA cells.

The sequencing sample was made of CD8+ T cells from PBMCs. The chain employs TRBV4-1 and TRBJ2-1; 9 nucleotides in the junction match TRBD1. This TCR was sampled from a human donor with Susac syndrome. The CDR3: CASSPDRGLTNEQFF. The nucleotide sequence reads as follows: TGCGCCAGCAGCCCCGACAGGGGGTTGACGAATGAGCAGTTCTTC.